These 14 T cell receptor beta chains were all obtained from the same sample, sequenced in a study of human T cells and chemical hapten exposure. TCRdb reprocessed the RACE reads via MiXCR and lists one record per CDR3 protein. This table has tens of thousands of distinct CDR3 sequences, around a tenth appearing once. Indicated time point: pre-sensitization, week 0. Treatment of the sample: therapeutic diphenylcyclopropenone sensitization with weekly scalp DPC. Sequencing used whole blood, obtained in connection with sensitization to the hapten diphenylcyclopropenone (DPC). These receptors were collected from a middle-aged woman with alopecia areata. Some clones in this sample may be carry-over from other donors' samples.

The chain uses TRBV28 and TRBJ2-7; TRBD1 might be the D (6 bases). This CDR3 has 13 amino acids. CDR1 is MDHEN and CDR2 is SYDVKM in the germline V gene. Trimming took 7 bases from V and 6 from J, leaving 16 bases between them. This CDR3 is CASNPSTGSEQYF. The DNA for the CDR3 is TGTGCCAGCAACCCATCGACAGGTTCCGAGCAGTACTTC.

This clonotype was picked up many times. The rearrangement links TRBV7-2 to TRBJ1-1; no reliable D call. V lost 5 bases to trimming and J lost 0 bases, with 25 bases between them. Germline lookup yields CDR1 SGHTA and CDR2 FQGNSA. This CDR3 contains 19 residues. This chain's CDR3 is CASSQLGPGRGYMNTEAFF. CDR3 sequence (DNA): TGTGCCAGCAGCCAGTTAGGGCCTGGTCGTGGGTATATGAACACTGAAGCTTTCTTT.

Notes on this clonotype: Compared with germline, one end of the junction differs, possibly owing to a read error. In DNA, the CDR3 is TGTGCCACCGCTACGGGGAACTTC. As protein: CATATGNF. J is TRBJ2-7 and V is TRBV15, with D maybe TRBD2 (5 bases). Germline assignment: CDR1 LNHNV and CDR2 YYDKDF (reference sequence). This CDR3 spans 8 amino acids.

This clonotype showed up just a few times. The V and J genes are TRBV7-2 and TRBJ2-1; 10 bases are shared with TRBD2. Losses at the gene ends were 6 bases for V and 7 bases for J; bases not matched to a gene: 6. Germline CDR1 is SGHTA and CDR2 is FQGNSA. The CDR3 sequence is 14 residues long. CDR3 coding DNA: TGTGCCAGCAGACGATCTAGCGGGGGAAATGAGCAGTTCTTC. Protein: CASRRSSGGNEQFF.

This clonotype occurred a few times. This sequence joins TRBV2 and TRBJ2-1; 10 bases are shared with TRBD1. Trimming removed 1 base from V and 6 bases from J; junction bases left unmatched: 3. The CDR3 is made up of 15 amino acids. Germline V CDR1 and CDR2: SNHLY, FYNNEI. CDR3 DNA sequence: TGTGCCAGCAGTGAAGGACAGGGGGCCAGCAATGAGCAGTTCTTC. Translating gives CASSEGQGASNEQFF.

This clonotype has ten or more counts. CDR3 sequence: CSASSPAMNTEAFF. The CDR3 bases are TGCAGTGCTAGTTCCCCGGCTATGAACACTGAAGCTTTCTTT. V and J are TRBV20-1 and TRBJ1-1; D remains unclear. The CDR3 runs to 14 residues. V was shortened by 3 bases and J by 0 bases, with 11 bases between the two germline ends. The germline V gene encodes CDR1 DFQATT and CDR2 SNEGSKA (reference sequence).

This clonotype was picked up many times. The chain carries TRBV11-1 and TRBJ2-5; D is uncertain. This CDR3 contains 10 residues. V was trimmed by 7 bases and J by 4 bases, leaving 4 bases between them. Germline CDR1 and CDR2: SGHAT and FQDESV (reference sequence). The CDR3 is CASNGETQYF. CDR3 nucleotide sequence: TGTGCCAGCAACGGAGAGACCCAGTACTTC.

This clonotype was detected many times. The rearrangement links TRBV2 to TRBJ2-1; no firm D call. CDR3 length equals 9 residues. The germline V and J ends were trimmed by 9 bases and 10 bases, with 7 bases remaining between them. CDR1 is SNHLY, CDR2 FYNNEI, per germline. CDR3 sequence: CARGPEQFF. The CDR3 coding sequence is TGTGCCAGGGGCCCCGAGCAGTTCTTC.

This CDR3 reads CSETKMNTEAFF. In DNA, the CDR3 is TGCAGCGAAACCAAAATGAACACTGAAGCTTTCTTT. J is TRBJ1-1 and V is TRBV29-1; D not certain. This CDR3 has 12 residues. Trimming pared 7 bases from V and 0 bases from J, leaving 9 bases between. CDR1 SQVTM and CDR2 ANQGSEA come from the germline V gene.

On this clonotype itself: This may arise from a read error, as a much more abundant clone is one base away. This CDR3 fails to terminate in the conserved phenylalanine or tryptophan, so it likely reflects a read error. As DNA, the CDR3 is TGCGCCAGCAGCCAAGAGCGGACTCCTAACACAGATACGCAGTATCTT. Translating it yields CASSQERTPNTDTQYL. V usage is TRBV4-3 and J usage is TRBJ2-3; tentatively, D is TRBD2 (5 bases). The germline V gene encodes CDR1 LGHNA and CDR2 YSLEER. CDR3 size: 16 residues. V was trimmed by 0 bases and J by 2 bases, leaving 12 bases between them.

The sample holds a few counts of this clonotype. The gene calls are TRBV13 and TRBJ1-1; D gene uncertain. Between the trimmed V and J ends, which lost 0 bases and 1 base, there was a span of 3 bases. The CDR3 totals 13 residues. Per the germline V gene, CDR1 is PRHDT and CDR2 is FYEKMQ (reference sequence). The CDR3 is CASSLGWNTEAFF. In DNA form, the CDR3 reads TGTGCCAGCAGCTTAGGTTGGAACACTGAAGCTTTCTTT. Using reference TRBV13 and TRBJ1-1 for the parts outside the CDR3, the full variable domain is AAGVIQSPRHLIKEKRETATLKCYPIPRHDTVYWYQQGPGQDPQFLISFYEKMQSDKGSIPDRFSAQQFSDYHSELNMSSLELGDSALYFCASSLGWNTEAFFGQGTRLTVV.

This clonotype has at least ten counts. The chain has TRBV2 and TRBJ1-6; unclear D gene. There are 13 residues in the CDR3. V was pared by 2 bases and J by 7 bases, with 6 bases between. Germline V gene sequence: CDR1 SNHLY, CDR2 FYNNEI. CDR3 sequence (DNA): TGTGCCAGCAGTGAAATAGGGAATTCACCCCTCCACTTT. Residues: CASSEIGNSPLHF.

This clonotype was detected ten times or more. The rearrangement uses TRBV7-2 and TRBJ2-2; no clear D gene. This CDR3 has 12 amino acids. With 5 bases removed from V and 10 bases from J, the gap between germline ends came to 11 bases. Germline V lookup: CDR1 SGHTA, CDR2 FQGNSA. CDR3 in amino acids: CASSPMGMELFF. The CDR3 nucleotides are TGTGCCAGCAGCCCCATGGGGATGGAGCTGTTTTTT. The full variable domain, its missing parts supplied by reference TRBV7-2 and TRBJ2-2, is GAGVSQSPSNKVTEKGKDVELRCDPISGHTALYWYRQSLGQGLEFLIYFQGNSAPDKSGLPSDRFSAERTGGSVSTLTIQRTQQEDSAVYLCASSPMGMELFFGEGSRLTVL.

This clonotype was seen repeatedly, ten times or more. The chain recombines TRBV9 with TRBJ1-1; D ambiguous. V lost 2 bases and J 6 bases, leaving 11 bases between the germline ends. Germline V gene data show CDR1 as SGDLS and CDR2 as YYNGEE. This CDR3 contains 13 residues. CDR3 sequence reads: CASSVEQRSEAFF. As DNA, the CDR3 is TGTGCCAGCAGCGTCGAACAGCGGTCTGAAGCTTTCTTT.